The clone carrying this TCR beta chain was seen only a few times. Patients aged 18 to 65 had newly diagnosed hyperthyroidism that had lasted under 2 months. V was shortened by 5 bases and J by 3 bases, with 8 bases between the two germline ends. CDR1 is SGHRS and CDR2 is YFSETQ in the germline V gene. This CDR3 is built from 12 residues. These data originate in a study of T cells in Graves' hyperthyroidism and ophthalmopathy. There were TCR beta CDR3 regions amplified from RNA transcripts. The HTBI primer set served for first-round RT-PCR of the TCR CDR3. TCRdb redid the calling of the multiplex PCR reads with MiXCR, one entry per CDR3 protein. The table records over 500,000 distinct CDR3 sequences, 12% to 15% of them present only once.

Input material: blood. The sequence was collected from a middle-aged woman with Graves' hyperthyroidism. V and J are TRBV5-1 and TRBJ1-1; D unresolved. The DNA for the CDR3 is TGCGCCAGCAGACTGGAGGACACTGAAGCTTTCTTT. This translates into CASRLEDTEAFF.